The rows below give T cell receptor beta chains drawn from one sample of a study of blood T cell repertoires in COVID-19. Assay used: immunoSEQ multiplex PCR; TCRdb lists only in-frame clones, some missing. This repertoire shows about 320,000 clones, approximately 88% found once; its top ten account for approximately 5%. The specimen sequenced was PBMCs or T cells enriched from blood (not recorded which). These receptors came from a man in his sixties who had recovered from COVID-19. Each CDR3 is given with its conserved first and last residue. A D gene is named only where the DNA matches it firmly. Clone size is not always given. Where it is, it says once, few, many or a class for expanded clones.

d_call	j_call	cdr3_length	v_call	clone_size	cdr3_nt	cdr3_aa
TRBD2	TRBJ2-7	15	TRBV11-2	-	TGTGCCAGCAGCTTCAGACTAGCGGGGATCGTTCCCGCGTACTTC	CASSFRLAGIVPAYF
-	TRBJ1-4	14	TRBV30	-	TGTGCCTGGAGTGTACAGTCAACTAATGAAAAACTGTTTTTT	CAWSVQSTNEKLFF
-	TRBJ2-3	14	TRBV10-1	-	TGCGCCAGCAGTGTCTCAGGTTCCACAGATACGCAGTATTTT	CASSVSGSTDTQYF
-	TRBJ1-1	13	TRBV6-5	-	TGTGCCAGCAGTTACTCGCAGGGCACTGAAGCTTTCTTT	CASSYSQGTEAFF
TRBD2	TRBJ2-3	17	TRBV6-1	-	TGTGCCAGCAGTGCTACTTTGCTAGCGGGATACACAGATACGCAGTATTTT	CASSATLLAGYTDTQYF
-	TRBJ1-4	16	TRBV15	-	TGTGCCACCAGCAGAGATCTAGAGGCCATTAATGAAAAACTGTTTTTT	CATSRDLEAINEKLFF
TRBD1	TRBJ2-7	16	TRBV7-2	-	TGTGCCAGCAGCTTAGTAGCCCCCGGGACAGGGGGCGAGCAGTACTTC	CASSLVAPGTGGEQYF
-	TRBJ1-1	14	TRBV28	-	TGTGCCAGCAGTTTATGGGGAGCGAACACTGAAGCTTTCTTT	CASSLWGANTEAFF
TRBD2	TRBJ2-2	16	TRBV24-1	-	TGTGCCACCAGTGAAACGGTAGCGGGCGACACCGGGGAGCTGTTTTTT	CATSETVAGDTGELFF
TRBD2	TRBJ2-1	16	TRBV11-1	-	TGTGCCAGCAGCTTAGTTGGGACTAGCCGCTACAATGAGCAGTTCTTC	CASSLVGTSRYNEQFF
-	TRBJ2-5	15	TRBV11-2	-	TGTGCCAGCAGCTTAGAACAGGGATACCAAGAGACCCAGTACTTC	CASSLEQGYQETQYF
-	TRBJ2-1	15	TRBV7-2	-	TGTGCCAGCAGCCCACTAGGAGACTACTACAATGAGCAGTTCTTC	CASSPLGDYYNEQFF
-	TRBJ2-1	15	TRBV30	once	TGTGCCTGGGGCCGGGGGGCTGCCTTGGGCAATGAGCAGTTCTTC	CAWGRGAALGNEQFF
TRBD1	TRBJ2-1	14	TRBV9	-	TGTGCCAGCAGCCGGGGACAGGGACGCAATGAGCAGTTCTTC	CASSRGQGRNEQFF
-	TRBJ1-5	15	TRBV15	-	TGTGCCACCAGCAGAGATCGAGGAAGTAATCAGCCCCAGCATTTT	CATSRDRGSNQPQHF
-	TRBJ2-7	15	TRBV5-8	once	TGTGCCAGCAGCCCCCGCAGGCAGAATCATTACGAGCAGTACTTC	CASSPRRQNHYEQYF
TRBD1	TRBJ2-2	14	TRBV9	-	TGTGCCAGCAGACGACAGGGGAACACCGGGGAGCTGTTTTTT	CASRRQGNTGELFF
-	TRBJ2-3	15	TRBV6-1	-	TGTGCCAGCAGTGAAGTGGGCAGGGTAACAGATACGCAGTATTTT	CASSEVGRVTDTQYF
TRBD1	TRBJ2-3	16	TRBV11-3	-	TGTGCCAGCAGCTCTAGTAGGACAGGCTCTCATTATACGCAGTATTTT	CASSSSRTGSHYTQYF
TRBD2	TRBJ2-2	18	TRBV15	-	TGTGCCACCAGCAGACCTCCCTGGAGCGGGAGGGACACCGGGGAGCTGTTTTTT	CATSRPPWSGRDTGELFF